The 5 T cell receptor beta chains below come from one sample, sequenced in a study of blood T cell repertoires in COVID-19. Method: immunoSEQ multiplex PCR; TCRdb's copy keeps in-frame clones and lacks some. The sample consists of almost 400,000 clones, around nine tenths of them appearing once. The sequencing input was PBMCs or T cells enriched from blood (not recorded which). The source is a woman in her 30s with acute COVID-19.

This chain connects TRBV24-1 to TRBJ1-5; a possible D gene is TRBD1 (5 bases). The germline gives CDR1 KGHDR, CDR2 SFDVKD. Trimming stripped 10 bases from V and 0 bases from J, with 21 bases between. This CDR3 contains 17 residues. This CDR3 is CATSRGDRPTSNQPQHF. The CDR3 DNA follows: TGTGCCACTTCCCGGGGGGATCGTCCGACTAGCAATCAGCCCCAGCATTTT.

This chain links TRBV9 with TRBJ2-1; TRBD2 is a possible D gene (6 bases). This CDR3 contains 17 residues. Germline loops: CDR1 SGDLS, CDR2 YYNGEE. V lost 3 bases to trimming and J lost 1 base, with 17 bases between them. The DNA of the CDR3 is TGTGCCAGCAGCGCGATGGGCGGGACTCAATCCTACAATGAGCAGTTCTTC. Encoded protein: CASSAMGGTQSYNEQFF.

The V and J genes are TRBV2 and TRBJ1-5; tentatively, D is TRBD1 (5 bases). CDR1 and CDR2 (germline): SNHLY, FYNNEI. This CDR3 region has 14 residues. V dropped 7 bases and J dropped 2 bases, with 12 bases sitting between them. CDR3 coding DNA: TGTGCCAGCAAAACAGGATGGGGCAATCAGCCCCAGCATTTT. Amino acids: CASKTGWGNQPQHF. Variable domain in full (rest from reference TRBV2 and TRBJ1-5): EPEVTQTPSHQVTQMGQEVILRCVPISNHLYFYWYRQILGQKVEFLVSFYNNEISEKSEIFDDQFSVERPDGSNFTLKIRSTKLEDSAMYFCASKTGWGNQPQHFGDGTRLSIL.

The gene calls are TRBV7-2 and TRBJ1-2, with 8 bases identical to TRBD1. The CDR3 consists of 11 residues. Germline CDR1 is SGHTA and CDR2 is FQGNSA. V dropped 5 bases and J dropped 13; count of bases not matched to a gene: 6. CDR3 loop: CASSEQGVRTF. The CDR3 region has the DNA TGTGCCAGCAGCGAACAGGGGGTGCGCACCTTC.

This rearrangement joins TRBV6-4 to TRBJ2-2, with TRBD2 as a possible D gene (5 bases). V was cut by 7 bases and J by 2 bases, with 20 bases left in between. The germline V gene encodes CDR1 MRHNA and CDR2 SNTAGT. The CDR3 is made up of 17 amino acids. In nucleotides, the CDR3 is TGTGCCAGCATTATCGCCTGGGAGTCGGGCAACACCGGGGAGCTGTTTTTT. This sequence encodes CASIIAWESGNTGELFF.